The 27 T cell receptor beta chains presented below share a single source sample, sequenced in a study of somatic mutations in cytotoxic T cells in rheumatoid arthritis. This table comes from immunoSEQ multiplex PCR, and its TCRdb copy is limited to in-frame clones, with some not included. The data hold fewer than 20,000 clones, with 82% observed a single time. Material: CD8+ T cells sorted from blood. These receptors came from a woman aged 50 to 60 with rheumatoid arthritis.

CDR3 amino acids: CASSVGGSYNEQFF. In DNA form, the CDR3 reads TGTGCCAGTAGTGTAGGGGGGTCCTACAATGAGCAGTTCTTC. The gene calls are TRBV19 and TRBJ2-1; D may match TRBD1 or TRBD2 (6 bases each). Trimming took 5 bases from V and 1 from J, leaving 9 bases between them. The CDR3 length is 14 residues. Germline lookup yields CDR1 LNHDA and CDR2 SQIVND (reference sequence).

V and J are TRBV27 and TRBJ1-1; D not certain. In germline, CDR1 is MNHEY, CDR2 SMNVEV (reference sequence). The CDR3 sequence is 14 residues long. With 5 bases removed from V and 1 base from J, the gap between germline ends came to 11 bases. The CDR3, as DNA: TGTGCCAGCAGTCGTTCCTGGGGGAACACTGAAGCTTTCTTT. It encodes CASSRSWGNTEAFF.

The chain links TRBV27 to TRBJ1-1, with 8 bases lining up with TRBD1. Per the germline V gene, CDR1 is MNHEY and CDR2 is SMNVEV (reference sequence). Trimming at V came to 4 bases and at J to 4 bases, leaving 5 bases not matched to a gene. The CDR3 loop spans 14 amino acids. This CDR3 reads CASSSSRGLTEAFF. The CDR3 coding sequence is TGTGCCAGCAGTTCCAGCAGGGGGCTCACTGAAGCTTTCTTT.

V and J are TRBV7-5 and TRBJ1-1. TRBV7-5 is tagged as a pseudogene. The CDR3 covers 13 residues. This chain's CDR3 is CASSLETTTEAFF. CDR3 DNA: TGTGCCAGCAGCCTTGAGACGACTACTGAAGCTTTCTTT.

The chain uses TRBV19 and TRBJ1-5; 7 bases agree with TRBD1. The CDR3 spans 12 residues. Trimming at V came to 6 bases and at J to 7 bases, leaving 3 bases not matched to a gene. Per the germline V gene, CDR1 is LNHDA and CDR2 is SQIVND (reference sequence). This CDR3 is CASRTGNQPQHF. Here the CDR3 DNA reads TGTGCCAGTAGGACAGGGAACCAGCCCCAGCATTTT.

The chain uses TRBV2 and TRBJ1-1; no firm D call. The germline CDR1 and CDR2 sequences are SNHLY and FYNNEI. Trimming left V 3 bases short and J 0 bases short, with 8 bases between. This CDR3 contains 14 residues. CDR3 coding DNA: TGTGCCAGCAGTGAGCGAACCATGAACACTGAAGCTTTCTTT. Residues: CASSERTMNTEAFF.

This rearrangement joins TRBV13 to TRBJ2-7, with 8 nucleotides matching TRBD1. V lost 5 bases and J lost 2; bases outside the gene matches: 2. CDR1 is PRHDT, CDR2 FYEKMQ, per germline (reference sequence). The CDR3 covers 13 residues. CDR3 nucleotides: TGTGCCAGCAGCCTGGACAGGGCCTACGAGCAGTACTTC. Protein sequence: CASSLDRAYEQYF.

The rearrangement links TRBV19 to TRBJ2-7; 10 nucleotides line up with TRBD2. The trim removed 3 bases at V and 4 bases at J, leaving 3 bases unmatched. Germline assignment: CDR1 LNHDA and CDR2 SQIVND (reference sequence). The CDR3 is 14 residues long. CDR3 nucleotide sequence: TGTGCCAGTAGTATTCTAGCGGGAGCGTACGAGCAGTACTTC. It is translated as CASSILAGAYEQYF.

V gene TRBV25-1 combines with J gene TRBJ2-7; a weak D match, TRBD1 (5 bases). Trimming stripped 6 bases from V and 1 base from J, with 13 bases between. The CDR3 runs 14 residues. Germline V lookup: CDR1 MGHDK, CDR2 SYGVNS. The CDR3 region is CASSPRGSSYEQYF. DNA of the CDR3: TGTGCCAGCAGCCCTAGGGGCAGTTCCTACGAGCAGTACTTC.

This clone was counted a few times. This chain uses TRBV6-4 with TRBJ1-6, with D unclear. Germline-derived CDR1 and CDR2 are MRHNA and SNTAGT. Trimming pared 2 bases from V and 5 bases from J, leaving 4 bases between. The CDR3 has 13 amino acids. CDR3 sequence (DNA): TGTGCCAGCAGTGACAGGAATAATTCACCCCTCCACTTT. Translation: CASSDRNNSPLHF.

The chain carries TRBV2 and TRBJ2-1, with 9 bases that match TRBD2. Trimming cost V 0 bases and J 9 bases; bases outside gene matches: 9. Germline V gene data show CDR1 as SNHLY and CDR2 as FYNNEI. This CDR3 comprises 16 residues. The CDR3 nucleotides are TGTGCCAGCAGTGAAGCGCGGGTAGCGGGAGCGGGTGAGCAGTTCTTC. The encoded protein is CASSEARVAGAGEQFF.

The CDR3 DNA follows: TGCGCCAGCAGCCAAGAGGGAGGCCCACTTTACACAGATACGCAGTATTTT. Its protein product is CASSQEGGPLYTDTQYF. The chain uses TRBV4-1 and TRBJ2-3; possibly TRBD2 for D (6 bases). Germline CDR1 is MGHRA and CDR2 is YSYEKL. The CDR3 length is 17 residues. V was pared by 0 bases and J by 2 bases, with 15 bases between.

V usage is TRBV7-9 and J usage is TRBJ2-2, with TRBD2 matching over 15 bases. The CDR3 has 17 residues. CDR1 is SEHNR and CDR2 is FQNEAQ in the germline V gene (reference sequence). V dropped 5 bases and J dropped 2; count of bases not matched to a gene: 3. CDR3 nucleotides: TGTGCCAGCAGCCGGGGACTAGCGGGGGGAAACACCGGGGAGCTGTTTTTT. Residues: CASSRGLAGGNTGELFF. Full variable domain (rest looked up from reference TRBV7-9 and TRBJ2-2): DTGVSQNPRHKITKRGQNVTFRCDPISEHNRLYWYRQTLGQGPEFLTYFQNEAQLEKSRLLSDRFSAERPKGSFSTLEIQRTEQGDSAMYLCASSRGLAGGNTGELFFGEGSRLTVL.

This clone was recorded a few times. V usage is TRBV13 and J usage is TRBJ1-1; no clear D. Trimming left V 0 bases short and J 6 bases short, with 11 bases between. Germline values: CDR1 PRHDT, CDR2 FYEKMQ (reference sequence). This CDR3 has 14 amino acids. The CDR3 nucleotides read TGTGCCAGCAGCTTAGGCCGTAGGACCGCTGAAGCTTTCTTT. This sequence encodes CASSLGRRTAEAFF.

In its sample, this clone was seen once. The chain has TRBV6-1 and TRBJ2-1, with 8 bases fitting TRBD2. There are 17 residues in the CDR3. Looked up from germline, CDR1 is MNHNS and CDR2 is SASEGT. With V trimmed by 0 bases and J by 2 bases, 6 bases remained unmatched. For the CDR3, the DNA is TGTGCCAGCAGTGAAGCTGCGGCGGGGGGCGCCTACAATGAGCAGTTCTTC. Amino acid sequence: CASSEAAAGGAYNEQFF.

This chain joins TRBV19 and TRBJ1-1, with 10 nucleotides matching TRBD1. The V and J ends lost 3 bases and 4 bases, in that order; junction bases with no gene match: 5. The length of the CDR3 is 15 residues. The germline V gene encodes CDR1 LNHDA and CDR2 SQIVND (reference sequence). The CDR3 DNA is TGTGCCAGTAGTATTGACAGGGGGCAGGTCACTGAAGCTTTCTTT. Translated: CASSIDRGQVTEAFF.

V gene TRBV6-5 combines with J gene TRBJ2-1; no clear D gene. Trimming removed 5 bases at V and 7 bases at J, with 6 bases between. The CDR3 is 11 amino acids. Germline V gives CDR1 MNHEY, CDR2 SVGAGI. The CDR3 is CASSLKNEQFF. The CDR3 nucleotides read TGTGCCAGCAGTCTCAAGAATGAGCAGTTCTTC.

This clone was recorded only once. CDR3 sequence (DNA): TGTGGAACCGCGGGTCGCTCTGGAAACACCATATATTTT. Encoded protein: CGTAGRSGNTIYF. This sequence joins TRBV19 and TRBJ1-3; no firm D call. Germline V gene lookup returns CDR1 LNHDA and CDR2 SQIVND (reference sequence). This CDR3 spans 13 amino acids.

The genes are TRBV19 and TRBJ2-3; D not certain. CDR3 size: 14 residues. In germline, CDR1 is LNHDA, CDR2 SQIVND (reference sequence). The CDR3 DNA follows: TGTCGTCAGCCATCCAAGACTTTCACAGATACGCAGTATTTT. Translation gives CRQPSKTFTDTQYF.

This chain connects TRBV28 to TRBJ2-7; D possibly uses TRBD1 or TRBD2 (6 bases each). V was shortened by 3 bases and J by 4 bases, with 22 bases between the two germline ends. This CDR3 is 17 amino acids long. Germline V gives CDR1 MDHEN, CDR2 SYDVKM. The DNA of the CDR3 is TGTGCCAGCAGTTTTCCCTCGTGGGAGGAGGGGGATTACGAGCAGTACTTC. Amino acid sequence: CASSFPSWEEGDYEQYF.

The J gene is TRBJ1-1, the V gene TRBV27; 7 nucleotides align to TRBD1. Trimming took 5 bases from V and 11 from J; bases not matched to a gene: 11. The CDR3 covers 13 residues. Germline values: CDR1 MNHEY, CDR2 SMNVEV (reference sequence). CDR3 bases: TGTGCCAGCAGTCTCACAATCGGGACAGACGCTTTCTTT. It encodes CASSLTIGTDAFF.

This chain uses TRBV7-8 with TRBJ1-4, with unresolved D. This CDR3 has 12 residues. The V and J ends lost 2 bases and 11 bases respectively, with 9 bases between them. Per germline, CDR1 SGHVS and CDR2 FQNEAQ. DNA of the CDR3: TGTGCCAGCAGCTTAAAGGGAGGGAAACTGTTTTTT. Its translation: CASSLKGGKLFF.

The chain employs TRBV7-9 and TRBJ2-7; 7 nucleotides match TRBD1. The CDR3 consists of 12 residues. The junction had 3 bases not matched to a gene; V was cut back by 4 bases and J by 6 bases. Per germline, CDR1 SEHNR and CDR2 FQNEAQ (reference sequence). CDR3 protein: CASSSTGVEQYF. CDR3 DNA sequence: TGTGCCAGCAGCTCCACAGGGGTCGAGCAGTACTTC.

CDR3: CASSQNPGFTEAFF. Written as DNA, the CDR3 is TGTGCCAGCAGCCAAAATCCAGGGTTCACTGAAGCTTTCTTT. The V call is TRBV7-3, the J call TRBJ1-1, with D maybe TRBD1 (5 bases). V shed 5 bases and J shed 4 bases, with 14 bases lying between them. Germline V gives CDR1 SGHTA, CDR2 FQGTGA. The CDR3 length is 14 residues.

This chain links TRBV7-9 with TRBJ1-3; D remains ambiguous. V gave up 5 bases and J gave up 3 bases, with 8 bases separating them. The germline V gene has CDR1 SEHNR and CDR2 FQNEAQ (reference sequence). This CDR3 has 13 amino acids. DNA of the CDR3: TGTGCCAGCAGCCCGGGCTTTGGAAACACCATATATTTT. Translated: CASSPGFGNTIYF.

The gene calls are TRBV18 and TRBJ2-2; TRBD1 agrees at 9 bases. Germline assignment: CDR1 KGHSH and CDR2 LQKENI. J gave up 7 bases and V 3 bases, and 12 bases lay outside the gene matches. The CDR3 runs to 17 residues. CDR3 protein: CASSPMDNRGRSGELFF. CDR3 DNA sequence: TGTGCCAGCTCACCGATGGATAACAGGGGGCGAAGCGGGGAGCTGTTTTTT.

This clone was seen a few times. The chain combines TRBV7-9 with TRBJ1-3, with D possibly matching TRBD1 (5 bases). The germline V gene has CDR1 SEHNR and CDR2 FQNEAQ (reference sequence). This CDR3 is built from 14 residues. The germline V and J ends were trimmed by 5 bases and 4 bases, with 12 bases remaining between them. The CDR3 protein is CASSRSGLGNTIYF. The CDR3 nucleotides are TGTGCCAGCAGCAGGTCGGGGCTGGGAAACACCATATATTTT.